These 32 T cell receptor beta chains came from one sample sequenced in a study of blood T cells in healthy people across ages. It was with a sample-barcoded 5' primer and a J-beta primer mix that a second PCR of about 6 to 12 cycles was run. Each CDR3 protein is one row after TCRdb ran MiXCR on the 5' RACE reads. The sample has around 1.5 million distinct CDR3 sequences; roughly 40% are singletons. The specimen sequenced was blood. Receptors were obtained from a woman in her late teens or twenties in good health.

This sequence joins TRBV7-2 and TRBJ2-7; 13 bases map to TRBD2. This CDR3 is 17 amino acids long. With 1 base clipped from V and 4 bases from J, the junction kept 7 bases outside the gene matches. Germline V gene sequence: CDR1 SGHTA, CDR2 FQGNSA. DNA of the CDR3: TGTGCCAGCAGCTTAGAAAGAACTAGCGGGAGGGGTTACGAGCAGTACTTC. As protein: CASSLERTSGRGYEQYF. The full variable domain, completed using reference TRBV7-2 and TRBJ2-7, is GAGVSQSPSNKVTEKGKDVELRCDPISGHTALYWYRQSLGQGLEFLIYFQGNSAPDKSGLPSDRFSAERTGGSVSTLTIQRTQQEDSAVYLCASSLERTSGRGYEQYFGPGTRLTVT.

The table lists this clonotype with many counts. CDR3 amino acids: CASSFSTLSNQPQHF. DNA for the CDR3: TGTGCCAGCAGCTTCTCGACACTTAGCAATCAGCCCCAGCATTTT. The chain uses TRBV7-2 and TRBJ1-5; D unresolved. The CDR3 is made up of 15 amino acids. V was shortened by 3 bases and J by 0 bases, with 9 bases between the two germline ends. Germline V gene lookup returns CDR1 SGHTA and CDR2 FQGNSA.

This chain connects TRBV20-1 to TRBJ1-1; no definite D call. The germline CDR1 and CDR2 sequences are DFQATT and SNEGSKA (reference sequence). V lost 7 bases to trimming and J lost 0 bases, with 15 bases between them. The CDR3 covers 14 residues. Written as DNA, the CDR3 is TGCAGTGTTACCAGACAAGAGATGAACACTGAAGCTTTCTTT. It codes for CSVTRQEMNTEAFF.

The chain has TRBV3-1 and TRBJ2-2; 10 positions agree with TRBD1. The CDR3 runs 14 residues. The J segment lost 5 bases and the V segment lost 3 bases, leaving 0 bases of the junction unmatched. Germline loops: CDR1 LGHDT, CDR2 YNNKEL (reference sequence). The DNA for the CDR3 is TGTGCCAGCAGCCAGGGACAGGGGACCGGGGAGCTGTTTTTT. This translates into CASSQGQGTGELFF.

This clonotype came up once. The chain is built from TRBV2 and TRBJ1-1; TRBD1 matches 7 bases. V lost 2 bases and J lost 3; bases outside the gene matches: 9. Germline CDR1 is SNHLY and CDR2 is FYNNEI. There are 16 residues in the CDR3. As DNA, the CDR3 is TGTGCCAGCAGTGAACCCCCTAACAGGGGCGACACTGAAGCTTTCTTT. Translated, it gives CASSEPPNRGDTEAFF.

A word on this clonotype: A read error may produce the germline difference seen at one junction end. The CDR3 nucleotides read TGTGCCAGCAGCTTCGACAGCGGAAGCTCCTACAATGTGCAGTTCTTC. This sequence encodes CASSFDSGSSYNVQFF. The chain couples TRBV7-3 to TRBJ2-1; D may match TRBD1 or TRBD2 (5 bases each). The CDR3 spans 16 residues. Germline V CDR1 and CDR2: SGHTA, FQGTGA.

The chain couples TRBV29-1 to TRBJ1-4, with a weak D call TRBD1 (5 bases). CDR3 size: 15 residues. The V gene lost 4 bases and the J gene lost 8 bases, with 20 bases spanning the gap. CDR1 is SQVTM, CDR2 ANQGSEA, per germline. The CDR3 loop is CSVGWGGSAREKLFF. In DNA, the CDR3 is TGCAGCGTTGGGTGGGGCGGATCGGCTCGCGAAAAACTGTTTTTT.

Concerning this clonotype: The germline gene is not matched at one end of the junction; a read error may be the cause. V usage is TRBV10-3 and J usage is TRBJ2-7, with TRBD2 matching 10 bases. Germline-derived CDR1 and CDR2 are ENHRY and SYGVKD. The CDR3 totals 15 residues. This CDR3 is CAITPGASGSYERYF. The CDR3 DNA reads TGTGCCATCACCCCTGGGGCTAGCGGGAGTTACGAGCGGTACTTC.

This clonotype was detected only once. J is TRBJ2-1 and V is TRBV7-9; tentatively, D is TRBD2 (5 bases). The J call may be faulty, since TRBJ2-7 better matches the DNA end. The CDR3 contains 15 residues. Germline V gene lookup returns CDR1 SEHNR and CDR2 FQNEAQ (reference sequence). The CDR3: CASSLLGTGSNEQYF. The DNA for the CDR3 is TGTGCCAGCAGCCTCTTAGGTACGGGATCCAATGAGCAGTACTTC.

The V call is TRBV10-3, the J call TRBJ2-5, with D possibly TRBD2 on 6 matching bases. Looked up from germline, CDR1 is ENHRY and CDR2 is SYGVKD. V was cut by 0 bases and J by 13 bases, with 24 bases left in between. The CDR3 length is 16 residues. CDR3 sequence reads: CAISESGSTTSNELYF. DNA of the CDR3: TGTGCCATCAGTGAGTCCGGGAGTACGACCTCCAATGAGCTGTACTTC.

This clonotype was counted ten times or more. The rearrangement links TRBV27 to TRBJ1-2; 9 nucleotides match TRBD1. V lost 0 bases and J lost 4; bases outside the gene matches: 9. CDR3 size: 17 residues. The germline V gene encodes CDR1 MNHEY and CDR2 SMNVEV (reference sequence). The CDR3 is CASSLSAGQGRIYGYTF. The CDR3, as DNA: TGTGCCAGCAGTTTATCGGCGGGACAGGGCAGGATCTATGGCTACACCTTC.

This rearrangement joins TRBV7-9 to TRBJ2-1; 11 bases align to TRBD2. V gave up 7 bases and J gave up 2 bases; unmatched junction bases: 4. CDR1 and CDR2 from the germline V gene are SEHNR and FQNEAQ (reference sequence). The CDR3 length is 15 residues. The CDR3 is CASTSTSGAYNEQFF. DNA for the CDR3: TGTGCCAGCACCTCGACTAGCGGGGCCTACAATGAGCAGTTCTTC.

This clonotype was seen a handful of times. Written as DNA, the CDR3 is TGTGCCATCACGGGGGGCGCCCTCACAGATACGCAGTATTTT. Its protein product is CAITGGALTDTQYF. The chain joins TRBV10-3 to TRBJ2-3; D is possibly TRBD2 (7 bases). Trimming cost V 7 bases and J 2 bases, with 13 bases left between them. CDR1 and CDR2 (germline): ENHRY, SYGVKD. The CDR3 is 14 residues long.

This clonotype was seen at least ten times. The CDR3: CASSGGSNQPQHF. In DNA form, the CDR3 reads TGTGCCAGCAGTGGAGGGAGCAATCAGCCCCAGCATTTT. This sequence joins TRBV12-3 or TRBV12-4 and TRBJ1-5; D gene unclear. Trimming pared 5 bases from V and 1 base from J, leaving 6 bases between. The CDR3 length is 13 residues.

This clonotype was observed a handful of times. The rearrangement joins TRBV20-1 to TRBJ2-1; D is possibly TRBD2 (5 bases). This CDR3 is built from 13 residues. CDR1 and CDR2 (germline): DFQATT, SNEGSKA (reference sequence). The V and J ends lost 5 bases and 7 bases respectively, with 15 bases between them. The CDR3 coding sequence is TGCAGTGCTCCAGCGGTTCCGAGGAATGAGCAGTTCTTC. This sequence encodes CSAPAVPRNEQFF.

This clonotype was observed a handful of times. The rearrangement links TRBV9 to TRBJ1-2, with a tentative D call TRBD1 (6 bases). The V and J ends lost 7 bases and 2 bases respectively, with 21 bases between them. Germline-derived CDR1 and CDR2 are SGDLS and YYNGEE. CDR3 length: 16 residues. The CDR3 spells CASYGGGRWNNYGYTF. CDR3 DNA sequence: TGTGCCAGCTACGGAGGGGGGCGCTGGAACAACTATGGCTACACCTTC.

This chain uses TRBV29-1 with TRBJ2-6; D is tentatively TRBD1 or TRBD2 (5 bases each). CDR1 SQVTM and CDR2 ANQGSEA come from the germline V gene. This CDR3 contains 14 residues. The V end was cut by 7 bases, the J end by 2 bases, with 12 bases between. The CDR3 here is CSAERGAGANVLTF. In DNA, the CDR3 is TGCAGCGCTGAGCGAGGGGCTGGGGCCAACGTCCTGACTTTC.

This rearrangement joins TRBV7-9 to TRBJ2-2; 10 bases match TRBD1. The V segment lost 3 bases and the J segment 7 bases; nucleotides outside the gene matches: 2. This CDR3 contains 14 residues. CDR1 SEHNR and CDR2 FQNEAQ come from the germline V gene (reference sequence). CDR3 loop: CASSLGQGIGELFF. The CDR3 DNA sequence: TGTGCCAGCAGCTTGGGACAGGGGATCGGGGAGCTGTTTTTT.

CDR3 loop: CSARVGGYTF. CDR3 DNA sequence: TGCAGTGCTAGAGTAGGGGGCTACACCTTC. This chain connects TRBV20-1 to TRBJ1-2; D is unclear. V lost 1 base and J lost 8, with 5 bases in between. The CDR3 runs 10 residues. Germline V CDR1 and CDR2: DFQATT, SNEGSKA (reference sequence).

This chain uses TRBV20-1 with TRBJ2-5; possible D gene TRBD1, 6 bases. The CDR3 has 13 amino acids. The germline gives CDR1 DFQATT, CDR2 SNEGSKA (reference sequence). The germline V and J ends were trimmed by 2 bases and 3 bases, with 10 bases remaining between them. CDR3 sequence reads: CSARRTGKETQYF. The CDR3 region has the DNA TGCAGTGCTAGAAGAACAGGGAAAGAGACCCAGTACTTC.

This clonotype was seen a handful of times. V and J are TRBV20-1 and TRBJ2-5, with D maybe TRBD2 (5 bases). Between the trimmed V and J ends, which lost 0 bases and 1 base, there was a span of 15 bases. The CDR3 runs 16 residues. CDR1 is DFQATT, CDR2 SNEGSKA, per germline (reference sequence). CDR3 in DNA: TGCAGTGCTAGAGATGGGGTAGCGCCTTCCCAAGAGACCCAGTACTTC. Translated, it gives CSARDGVAPSQETQYF.

This clonotype was counted between two and nine times. The chain combines TRBV28 with TRBJ2-1, with 9 bases lining up with TRBD2. Trimming at V came to 6 bases and at J to 6 bases, leaving 9 bases not matched to a gene. CDR3 size: 15 residues. Germline values: CDR1 MDHEN, CDR2 SYDVKM. The CDR3 loop reads CASSSLAGLGNEQFF. CDR3 sequence (DNA): TGTGCCAGCAGCTCCCTAGCGGGGCTTGGCAATGAGCAGTTCTTC.

This clonotype was seen a single time. This chain joins TRBV2 and TRBJ1-4; a weak D match, TRBD1 (5 bases). This CDR3 comprises 15 residues. Between the trimmed V and J ends, which lost 0 bases and 8 bases, there was a span of 13 bases. The germline V gene has CDR1 SNHLY and CDR2 FYNNEI. Here the CDR3 reads CASSEARGPREKLFF. CDR3 coding DNA: TGTGCCAGCAGTGAAGCGCGGGGCCCTAGGGAAAAACTGTTTTTT.

The gene calls are TRBV7-3 and TRBJ1-1; tentative D call: TRBD1 (5 bases). The ends were cut back, 6 bases at V and 0 bases at J, with 8 bases in the middle. Germline-derived CDR1 and CDR2 are SGHTA and FQGTGA. This CDR3 is 13 amino acids long. For the CDR3, the DNA is TGTGCCAGCAGGGCCAGGGTGAACACTGAAGCTTTCTTT. This translates into CASRARVNTEAFF. Full variable domain (missing parts from reference TRBV7-3 and TRBJ1-1): GAGVSQTPSNKVTEKGKYVELRCDPISGHTALYWYRQSLGQGPEFLIYFQGTGAADDSGLPNDRFFAVRPEGSVSTLKIQRTERGDSAVYLCASRARVNTEAFFGQGTRLTVV.

This clonotype has only a few counts. V usage is TRBV5-1 and J usage is TRBJ2-1; the match to TRBD1 covers 10 bases. Germline loops: CDR1 SGHRS, CDR2 YFSETQ. This CDR3 spans 16 amino acids. With V trimmed by 3 bases and J by 3 bases, 6 bases remained unmatched. The CDR3 DNA reads TGCGCCAGCAGCTCCCGACAGGGGGCATTCTACAATGAGCAGTTCTTC. This encodes CASSSRQGAFYNEQFF.

This rearrangement joins TRBV28 to TRBJ2-4, with D possibly TRBD2 on 5 matching bases. Trimming stripped 8 bases from V and 10 bases from J, with 9 bases between. Germline V gene data show CDR1 as MDHEN and CDR2 as SYDVKM. The CDR3 spans 10 residues. The CDR3 protein is CASGREIQYF. The DNA of the CDR3 is TGTGCCAGCGGGAGAGAGATTCAGTACTTC.

This clonotype showed up just a few times. The CDR3 DNA reads as TGTGCCAGCAGCTTAGTTCCGGGAAACTATGGCTACACCTTC. Amino acid sequence: CASSLVPGNYGYTF. The V call is TRBV7-9, the J call TRBJ1-2; D gene ambiguous. Germline-derived CDR1 and CDR2 are SEHNR and FQNEAQ (reference sequence). The CDR3 consists of 14 residues. The ends were cut back, 1 base at V and 2 bases at J, with 8 bases in the middle. The full variable domain, rest sourced from reference TRBV7-9 and TRBJ1-2, is DTGVSQNPRHKITKRGQNVTFRCDPISEHNRLYWYRQTLGQGPEFLTYFQNEAQLEKSRLLSDRFSAERPKGSFSTLEIQRTEQGDSAMYLCASSLVPGNYGYTFGSGTRLTVV.

This rearrangement joins TRBV2 to TRBJ2-6; the match to TRBD1 covers 8 bases. Losses at the gene ends were 6 bases for V and 1 base for J; bases not matched to a gene: 11. This CDR3 is built from 18 residues. From germline, CDR1 is SNHLY and CDR2 FYNNEI. CDR3: CASSDDRGCLSGANVLTF. CDR3 in DNA: TGTGCCAGCAGCGATGACAGGGGCTGCCTATCTGGGGCCAACGTCCTGACTTTC.

The rearrangement uses TRBV15 and TRBJ1-3; D possibly corresponds to TRBD1 (5 bases). Germline CDR1 reads LNHNV; CDR2 reads YYDKDF (reference sequence). The CDR3 spans 17 residues. Trimming removed 1 base from V and 4 bases from J, with 17 bases in between. The CDR3 loop reads CATSRGGRGPSGNTIYF. The CDR3 coding sequence is TGTGCCACCAGCAGAGGAGGGAGGGGCCCGTCGGGAAACACCATATATTTT. Complete variable domain (other parts from reference TRBV15 and TRBJ1-3): DAMVIQNPRYQVTQFGKPVTLSCSQTLNHNVMYWYQQKSSQAPKLLFHYYDKDFNNEADTPDNFQSRRPNTSFCFLDIRSPGLGDTAMYLCATSRGGRGPSGNTIYFGEGSWLTVV.

This clonotype was detected once. V is TRBV20-1 and J is TRBJ1-2, with D unresolved. Trimming removed 0 bases at V and 4 bases at J, with 15 bases between. Germline V CDR1 and CDR2: DFQATT, SNEGSKA (reference sequence). This CDR3 region has 15 residues. CDR3 sequence reads: CSARDRRRGSYGYTF. The CDR3 DNA reads as TGCAGTGCTAGAGATAGGAGGAGAGGAAGCTATGGCTACACCTTC.

The chain has TRBV12-3 or TRBV12-4 and TRBJ2-7; 16 bases line up with TRBD2. The trim removed 6 bases at V and 0 bases at J, leaving 5 bases unmatched. The CDR3 spans 17 residues. The CDR3 DNA follows: TGTGCCAGCAGAGGGACTAGCGGGGGGGGAAGCTCCTACGAGCAGTACTTC. Residues: CASRGTSGGGSSYEQYF.

A remark on this clonotype: A read error may be the cause here, since a much bigger clone is one base away. The chain combines TRBV29-1 with TRBJ2-1; 11 bases map to TRBD2. Germline V gene sequence: CDR1 SQVTM, CDR2 ANQGSEA. After removal of 1 base from V and 7 bases from J, the junction contained 9 bases not matched to a gene. The CDR3 covers 16 residues. The CDR3, as DNA: TGCAGCGTTGAAGGTAGAACTAGCGGGAGTCAGAATGAGCAGTTCTTC. Protein sequence: CSVEGRTSGSQNEQFF.